This is a list of T cell receptor beta chains from one sample in a study of blood T cells in healthy people across ages. Using its own MiXCR run on the 5' RACE reads, TCRdb lists one record per CDR3 protein. In the table there are approximately 1.5 million distinct CDR3 sequences, about 31% of which are singletons. Sequences were obtained from blood. The receptor source for this set is a woman aged 25 to 39 in good health. Each CDR3 is given with its conserved first and last residue. The D gene is left open where the match is weak. Rows may omit the clone size; those that give it use once, few, many or a size class.

>-|TRBJ1-4|TRBV20-1|few
TGCAGTGCTAGCCAGAACAGGGCTGAAAAACTGTTTTTT
CSASQNRAEKLFF
>TRBD1|TRBJ2-1|TRBV10-3|-
TGTGCCATCAGTGAGTCTGGACAGGGTGGTAGGAATGAGCAGTTCTTC
CAISESGQGGRNEQFF
>-|TRBJ1-5|TRBV14|few
TGTGCCAGCAGCCTCGTTAAGCAGAACAATCAGCCCCAGCATTTT
CASSLVKQNNQPQHF
>-|TRBJ2-5|TRBV29-1|-
TGCAGCGTTGAAGGGGGGGGCCTCGGGACCCAGTACTTC
CSVEGGGLGTQYF
>-|TRBJ2-5|TRBV28|few
TGTGCCAGCTCAATTTACTCAGAGACCCAGTACTTC
CASSIYSETQYF
>-|TRBJ1-2|TRBV20-1|-
TGCAGTGCTAAGTTTGGCTACACCTTC
CSAKFGYTF
>-|TRBJ2-5|TRBV4-1|few
TGCGCCAGCAGCCAAGTTTTCGGACAGACGGGGACCCAGTACTTC
CASSQVFGQTGTQYF
>-|TRBJ2-3|TRBV12-3/TRBV12-4|-
TGTGCCAGCAGTGGGGATGGGGTAGTAACAGATGCGGAGTATTTT
CASSGDGVVTDAEYF
>TRBD2|TRBJ2-1|TRBV7-6|-
TGTGCCAGCAGCCCGGGAGGTAGCGGGAGGCGAAATGAGCAGTTCTTC
CASSPGGSGRRNEQFF
>-|TRBJ2-7|TRBV3-1|-
TGTGCCAGCAGCAAAAGGGGGGCGGACCGCCACGAGCAGTACTTC
CASSKRGADRHEQYF
>-|TRBJ2-3|TRBV12-3/TRBV12-4|-
TGTGCCAGCAGTTTTGGAGTGAGAACAGATACGCAGTATTTT
CASSFGVRTDTQYF
>-|TRBJ1-3|TRBV20-1|few
TGCAGTGCAGTGACAGGTCCTTCTAGAAACACCATATATTTT
CSAVTGPSRNTIYF
>TRBD1|TRBJ2-2|TRBV28|-
TGTGCCATCCAAAAACCCGGACAGGGGGCTCGGGGGGAGCTGTTTTTT
CAIQKPGQGARGELFF
>-|TRBJ2-1|TRBV27|-
TGTGCCAGCAGGGGTGACGGGTTGAGCTCCTACAATGAGCAGTTCTTC
CASRGDGLSSYNEQFF
>TRBD1|TRBJ2-5|TRBV12-3/TRBV12-4|many
TGTGCCAGCAGTTCCAGGGGGCCAGAGACCCAGTACTTC
CASSSRGPETQYF
>-|TRBJ2-1|TRBV5-1|-
TGCGCCAGCAGCTTGGCCGTGAAGCCTAATGAGCAGTTCTTC
CASSLAVKPNEQFF
>-|TRBJ2-3|TRBV9|few
TGTGCCAGCAGCGTAGCGTCGGGCCCCGCAGATACGCAGTATTTT
CASSVASGPADTQYF